This T cell receptor beta chain was profiled in a study of blood T cell repertoires in COVID-19. Study overall: Samples taken during acute and convalescent COVID-19 were collected in the United States, Italy and Spain. In each case, the material was cDNA or gDNA derived from T cells, B-cell-depleted T cells, or PBMCs.

V gave up 2 bases and J gave up 4 bases; unmatched junction bases: 2. This CDR3 has 14 residues. From germline, CDR1 is MDHEN and CDR2 SYDVKM. As processed by the authors: Reference gene primer amplification in the assay estimated nucleated cell counts. Here immunoSEQ multiplex PCR was the method, and the copy in TCRdb shows in-frame clones only, minus some. The V and J calls and the clone size are those of that table, but D and trimming were determined from the DNA. The sample holds 75,000 to 95,000 clones, more than 65% seen once. V and J are TRBV28 and TRBJ1-3, with 7 bases identical to TRBD1. The sequencing sample was made of peripheral blood. The receptor comes from a man between 60 and 75 years old with acute or convalescent COVID-19. The chain's CDR3 is CASSLTGAGNTIYF. CDR3 nucleotides: TGTGCCAGCAGTTTAACAGGGGCCGGAAACACCATATATTTT. Looking up the rest from reference TRBV28 and TRBJ1-3 gives the full variable domain: DVKVTQSSRYLVKRTGEKVFLECVQDMDHENMFWYRQDPGLGLRLIYFSYDVKMKEKGDIPEGYSVSREKKERFSLILESASTNQTSMYLCASSLTGAGNTIYFGEGSWLTVV.